The 25 T cell receptor beta chains below come from one sample, sequenced in a study of T-cell reconstitution after alpha-beta-depleted transplantation in children. The authors prepared the TCRbeta library with unique molecular identifiers. Each CDR3 protein is one row after TCRdb ran MiXCR on the PCR reads. The sample holds around 250,000 distinct CDR3 sequences; about a tenth are singletons and the top ten take 10%. The sequencing here drew on PBMCs from the stem cell graft donor, taken from the stem cell graft. The receptors originated from a human donor who donated a stem cell graft to a child with SCID.

V gene TRBV10-3 combines with J gene TRBJ2-2; 8 bases are shared with TRBD2. V shed 3 bases, J shed 1 base, and the junction held 1 base outside the gene matches. Germline V lookup: CDR1 ENHRY, CDR2 SYGVKD. CDR3 length equals 15 residues. CDR3 residues: CAISESGGNTGELFF. CDR3 nucleotides: TGTGCCATCAGTGAAAGCGGGGGGAACACCGGGGAGCTGTTTTTT.

V is TRBV4-1 and J is TRBJ1-1; the D gene is possibly TRBD1 (5 bases). The CDR3 loop spans 12 amino acids. V lost 8 bases, J lost 8 bases, and 15 bases lay in between. Germline assignment: CDR1 MGHRA and CDR2 YSYEKL. The CDR3 here is CASARDPREAFF. Here the CDR3 DNA reads TGCGCCAGCGCGCGGGACCCTAGGGAAGCTTTCTTT.

This clonotype was seen only a few times. This chain connects TRBV6-5 to TRBJ2-7; the D is unclear. V lost 3 bases and J lost 3, with 9 bases in between. Germline CDR1 MNHEY, CDR2 SVGAGI. The CDR3 extends over 13 amino acids. CDR3 coding DNA: TGTGCCAGCAGTTATTCGGACGGCTACGAGCAGTACTTC. Translated: CASSYSDGYEQYF.

This clonotype has more than one count but fewer than ten. A junction boundary mismatches the germline segment, possibly from a read error. CDR3 nucleotide sequence: TGTGACAGCAGCGTGTGGATTTCTGGGACCGGGGAGCTGTTTTTT. Its protein product is CDSSVWISGTGELFF. This chain uses TRBV9 with TRBJ2-2; D call uncertain. The germline V gene encodes CDR1 SGDLS and CDR2 YYNGEE. This CDR3 spans 15 amino acids.

There are a few counts of this clonotype. The chain links TRBV4-2 to TRBJ2-7; D gene uncertain. Germline values: CDR1 LGHNA, CDR2 YNFKEQ. The CDR3 loop spans 15 amino acids. Trimming cost V 0 bases and J 3 bases, with 12 bases left between them. This chain's CDR3 is CASSQEIRPYYEQYF. CDR3 DNA sequence: TGTGCCAGCAGCCAAGAGATTAGACCCTACTACGAGCAGTACTTC.

This clonotype has a count of ten or more. The chain joins TRBV6-6 to TRBJ2-7, with 9 bases fitting TRBD1. From germline, CDR1 is MNHNY and CDR2 SVGAGI (reference sequence). V lost 5 bases to trimming and J lost 6 bases; unmatched junction nucleotides: 5. This CDR3 has 13 residues. The CDR3 is CASSMGQGGEQYF. For the CDR3, the DNA is TGTGCCAGCAGTATGGGACAGGGAGGCGAGCAGTACTTC.

This clonotype has only a few counts. J is TRBJ1-4 and V is TRBV11-2; D is unresolved. The V and J ends lost 5 bases and 10 bases respectively, with 17 bases between them. The CDR3 is 14 amino acids. The germline V gene has CDR1 SGHAT and CDR2 FQNNGV. The CDR3 is CASSEESRGRKLFF. The CDR3 DNA sequence: TGTGCCAGCAGCGAAGAGTCCAGAGGGAGAAAACTGTTTTTT.

The V call is TRBV10-3, the J call TRBJ2-3; perhaps TRBD2 as D (6 bases). Germline V gives CDR1 ENHRY, CDR2 SYGVKD. Trimming removed 6 bases at V and 6 bases at J, with 7 bases between. The CDR3 runs to 11 residues. CDR3 bases: TGTGCCATCAGCCGGGAGGATACGCAGTATTTT. This translates into CAISREDTQYF.

The V call is TRBV27, the J call TRBJ2-2; possible D gene TRBD2, 6 bases. Germline V CDR1 and CDR2: MNHEY, SMNVEV (reference sequence). V was shortened by 1 base and J by 4 bases, with 7 bases between the two germline ends. The CDR3 spans 14 residues. As DNA, the CDR3 is TGTGCCAGCAGTTTATACGGGGGCACCGGGGAGCTGTTTTTT. Protein sequence: CASSLYGGTGELFF.

The V call is TRBV5-1, the J call TRBJ1-1; D is possibly TRBD1 (6 bases). V lost 0 bases to trimming and J lost 5 bases, with 14 bases between them. CDR1 is SGHRS, CDR2 YFSETQ, per germline. CDR3 size: 15 residues. CDR3 sequence (DNA): TGCGCCAGCAGCTTGGAGGCGGGGGCGGGAACTGAAGCTTTCTTT. It specifies CASSLEAGAGTEAFF.

This clonotype turned up a few times. This rearrangement joins TRBV12-3 or TRBV12-4 to TRBJ2-7; a possible D gene is TRBD1 (6 bases). The CDR3 contains 13 residues. With 6 bases removed from V and 7 bases from J, the gap between germline ends came to 16 bases. CDR3 nucleotides: TGTGCCAGCAGGGTGACAGGTAAATGGGAGCAGTACTTC. The encoded protein is CASRVTGKWEQYF.

Many counts were recorded for this clonotype. The chain uses TRBV12-3 or TRBV12-4 and TRBJ1-4; tentatively, D is TRBD1 (6 bases). The CDR3 extends over 14 amino acids. V shed 5 bases and J shed 8 bases, with 15 bases lying between them. The CDR3 sequence: CASSATGRGEKLFF. As DNA, the CDR3 is TGTGCCAGCAGTGCCACAGGGCGAGGGGAAAAACTGTTTTTT.

This sequence joins TRBV10-3 and TRBJ2-5, with TRBD1 matching 7 bases. The CDR3 is 14 amino acids. After removal of 7 bases from V and 4 bases from J, the junction contained 9 bases not matched to a gene. Germline CDR1 ENHRY, CDR2 SYGVKD. For the CDR3, the DNA is TGTGCCATCATGGCTCGCCCAGGGGGAGAGACCCAGTACTTC. It translates to CAIMARPGGETQYF.

At least ten counts were recorded for this clonotype. The gene calls are TRBV27 and TRBJ2-7; 7 bases agree with TRBD1. CDR3 length: 14 residues. J gave up 2 bases and V 1 base, and 2 bases lay outside the gene matches. Germline loops: CDR1 MNHEY, CDR2 SMNVEV (reference sequence). The CDR3 region has the DNA TGTGCCAGCAGTTTATGGGACAGAACCTACGAGCAGTACTTC. This sequence encodes CASSLWDRTYEQYF.

The table lists this clonotype with a few counts. The J gene is TRBJ2-2, the V gene TRBV12-3 or TRBV12-4; TRBD2 is a possible D gene (6 bases). This CDR3 contains 14 residues. V lost 6 bases and J lost 6, with 14 bases in between. In DNA, the CDR3 is TGTGCCAGCAGAATAAGATGGGGGGCCGGGGAGCTGTTTTTT. Translating it yields CASRIRWGAGELFF.

V gene TRBV7-9 combines with J gene TRBJ1-6, with no clear D. There are 14 residues in the CDR3. CDR1 is SEHNR and CDR2 is FQNEAQ in the germline V gene (reference sequence). The ends were cut back, 3 bases at V and 8 bases at J, with 11 bases in the middle. The CDR3 nucleotides are TGTGCCAGCAGCTTCGGCAGAATCCATTCACCCCTCCACTTT. It is translated as CASSFGRIHSPLHF. The full variable domain, completed using reference TRBV7-9 and TRBJ1-6, is DTGVSQNPRHKITKRGQNVTFRCDPISEHNRLYWYRQTLGQGPEFLTYFQNEAQLEKSRLLSDRFSAERPKGSFSTLEIQRTEQGDSAMYLCASSFGRIHSPLHFGNGTRLTVT.

This clonotype was seen a few times. The chain is built from TRBV3-1 and TRBJ2-1; TRBD2 matches at 8 bases. Trimming removed 1 base from V and 7 bases from J; junction bases left unmatched: 12. The CDR3 contains 17 residues. The germline CDR1 and CDR2 sequences are LGHDT and YNNKEL (reference sequence). DNA of the CDR3: TGTGCCAGCAGCCAAGCTCCGAGCGGGGGACCGAGGAATGAGCAGTTCTTC. Amino acids: CASSQAPSGGPRNEQFF.

The genes are TRBV5-8 and TRBJ2-7; D is possibly TRBD1 (6 bases). Trimming removed 0 bases from V and 0 bases from J, with 10 bases in between. The CDR3 contains 15 residues. Germline loops: CDR1 SGHTS, CDR2 YDEGEE. The CDR3 DNA sequence: TGTGCCAGCAGCTTGGGGACAGTAAGCTCCTACGAGCAGTACTTC. This sequence encodes CASSLGTVSSYEQYF.

This clonotype was counted a few times. V is TRBV11-1 and J is TRBJ1-1; 7 bases agree with TRBD1. V was clipped by 3 bases and J by 4 bases; unmatched bases: 5. The CDR3 is made up of 14 amino acids. Germline CDR1 SGHAT, CDR2 FQDESV (reference sequence). The CDR3 DNA is TGTGCCAGCAGCTTCGTGACAGGGAGCACTGAAGCTTTCTTT. Its protein product is CASSFVTGSTEAFF.

In this sample, this clonotype turned up many times. The V and J genes are TRBV5-1 and TRBJ2-2; 11 bases agree with TRBD1. The V and J ends lost 4 bases and 4 bases, in that order; junction bases with no gene match: 6. The CDR3 runs to 16 residues. CDR1 is SGHRS, CDR2 YFSETQ, per germline. CDR3 coding DNA: TGCGCCAGCAGCACCGGACAGGGGGCGCCCACCGGGGAGCTGTTTTTT. This encodes CASSTGQGAPTGELFF.

This clonotype has a handful of counts. One junction end disagrees with the germline gene, perhaps due to a read error. The chain is built from TRBV27 and TRBJ2-7; 9 bases match TRBD1. This CDR3 is built from 15 residues. The germline V gene encodes CDR1 MNHEY and CDR2 SMNVEV (reference sequence). CDR3 DNA sequence: TGTGCCAGCAGTCTATCCCGGACAGGGGTGTACGAGCAGTACTTC. Translated, it gives CASSLSRTGVYEQYF.

The chain employs TRBV20-1 and TRBJ2-4, with 10 bases lining up with TRBD2. This CDR3 is built from 17 residues. J lost 0 bases, V lost 4 bases, and 9 bases had no gene match. Germline CDR1 reads DFQATT; CDR2 reads SNEGSKA (reference sequence). This CDR3 is CSATLAGAALAKNIQYF. DNA of the CDR3: TGCAGTGCTACTCTAGCGGGAGCTGCACTAGCCAAAAACATTCAGTACTTC.

The chain couples TRBV5-1 to TRBJ2-5; D might be TRBD2 (6 bases). The CDR3 has 14 amino acids. CDR1 and CDR2 (germline): SGHRS, YFSETQ. The V and J ends lost 3 bases and 5 bases respectively, with 14 bases between them. This CDR3 is CASSSEPGRETQYF. In nucleotides, the CDR3 is TGCGCCAGCAGCTCCGAGCCGGGGAGGGAGACCCAGTACTTC.

This clonotype was counted only a few times. The chain links TRBV15 to TRBJ1-1, with D possibly being TRBD1 (5 bases). From germline, CDR1 is LNHNV and CDR2 YYDKDF (reference sequence). The CDR3 contains 14 residues. Between the trimmed V and J ends, which lost 3 bases and 3 bases, there was a span of 11 bases. The CDR3 DNA reads as TGTGCCACCAGCAGTTTAGGCAGGGACACTGAAGCTTTCTTT. Amino acids: CATSSLGRDTEAFF. Variable domain in full (rest from reference TRBV15 and TRBJ1-1): DAMVIQNPRYQVTQFGKPVTLSCSQTLNHNVMYWYQQKSSQAPKLLFHYYDKDFNNEADTPDNFQSRRPNTSFCFLDIRSPGLGDTAMYLCATSSLGRDTEAFFGQGTRLTVV.

The gene calls are TRBV15 and TRBJ2-3; TRBD2 agrees at 10 bases. The CDR3 spans 16 residues. CDR1 is LNHNV, CDR2 YYDKDF, per germline (reference sequence). After removal of 0 bases from V and 3 bases from J, the junction contained 3 bases not matched to a gene. The CDR3 DNA follows: TGTGCCACCAGCAGAGAAGCGGGGGGGCTGACAGATACGCAGTATTTT. This gives the protein CATSREAGGLTDTQYF.